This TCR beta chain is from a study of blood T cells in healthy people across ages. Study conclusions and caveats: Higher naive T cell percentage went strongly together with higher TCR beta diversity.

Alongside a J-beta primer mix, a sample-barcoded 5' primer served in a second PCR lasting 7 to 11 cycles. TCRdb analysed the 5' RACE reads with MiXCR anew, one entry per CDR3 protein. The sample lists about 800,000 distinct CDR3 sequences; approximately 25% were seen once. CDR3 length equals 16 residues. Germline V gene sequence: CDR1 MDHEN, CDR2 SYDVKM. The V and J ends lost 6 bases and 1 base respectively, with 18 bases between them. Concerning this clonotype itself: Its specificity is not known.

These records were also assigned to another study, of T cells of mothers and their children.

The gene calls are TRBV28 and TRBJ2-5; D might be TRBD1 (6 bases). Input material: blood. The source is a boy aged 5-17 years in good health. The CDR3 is CASSLPPKGVQETQYF. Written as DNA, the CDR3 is TGTGCCAGCAGCCTACCCCCCAAGGGGGTCCAAGAGACCCAGTACTTC.